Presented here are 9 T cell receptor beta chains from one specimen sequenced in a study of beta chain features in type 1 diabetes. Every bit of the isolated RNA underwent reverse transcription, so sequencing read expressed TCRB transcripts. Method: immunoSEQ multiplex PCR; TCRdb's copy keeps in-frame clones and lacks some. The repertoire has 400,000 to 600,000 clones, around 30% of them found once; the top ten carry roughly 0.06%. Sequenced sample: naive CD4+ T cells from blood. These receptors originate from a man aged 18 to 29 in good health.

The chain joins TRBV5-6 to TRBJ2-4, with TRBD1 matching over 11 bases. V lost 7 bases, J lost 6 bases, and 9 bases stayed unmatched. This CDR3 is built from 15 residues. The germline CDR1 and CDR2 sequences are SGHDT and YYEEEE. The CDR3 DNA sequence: TGTGCCAGCCCCTGGACAGGGGGCCTGGGAAACATTCAGTACTTC. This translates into CASPWTGGLGNIQYF.

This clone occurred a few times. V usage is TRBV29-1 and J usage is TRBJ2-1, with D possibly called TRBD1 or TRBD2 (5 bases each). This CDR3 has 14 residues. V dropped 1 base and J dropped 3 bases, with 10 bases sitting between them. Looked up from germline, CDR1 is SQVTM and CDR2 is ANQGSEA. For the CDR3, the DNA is TGCAGCGTTGAAGGCTGGGACGACTACAATGAGCAGTTCTTC. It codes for CSVEGWDDYNEQFF.

CDR3 residues: CSVRQGWDEQFF. DNA for the CDR3: TGCAGCGTGCGACAGGGGTGGGATGAGCAGTTCTTC. This chain joins TRBV29-1 and TRBJ2-1; 8 bases are shared with TRBD1. The CDR3 is 12 residues long. V trimming: 6 bases; J trimming: 8 bases; junction bases outside the gene matches: 6. Germline CDR1 and CDR2: SQVTM and ANQGSEA.

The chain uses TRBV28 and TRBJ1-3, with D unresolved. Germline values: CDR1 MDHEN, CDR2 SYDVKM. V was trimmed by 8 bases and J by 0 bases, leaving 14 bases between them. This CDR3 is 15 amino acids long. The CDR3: CASGTGRSSGNTIYF. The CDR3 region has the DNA TGTGCCAGCGGTACTGGACGGAGCTCTGGAAACACCATATATTTT. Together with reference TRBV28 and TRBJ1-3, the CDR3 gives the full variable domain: DVKVTQSSRYLVKRTGEKVFLECVQDMDHENMFWYRQDPGLGLRLIYFSYDVKMKEKGDIPEGYSVSREKKERFSLILESASTNQTSMYLCASGTGRSSGNTIYFGEGSWLTVV.

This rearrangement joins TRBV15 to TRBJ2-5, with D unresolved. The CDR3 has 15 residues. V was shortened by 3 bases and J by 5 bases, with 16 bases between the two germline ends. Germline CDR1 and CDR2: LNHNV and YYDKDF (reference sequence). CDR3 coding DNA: TGTGCCACCAGCAGGGCCCGGACCAGTTTCGAGACCCAGTACTTC. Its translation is CATSRARTSFETQYF. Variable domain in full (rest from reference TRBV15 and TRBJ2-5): DAMVIQNPRYQVTQFGKPVTLSCSQTLNHNVMYWYQQKSSQAPKLLFHYYDKDFNNEADTPDNFQSRRPNTSFCFLDIRSPGLGDTAMYLCATSRARTSFETQYFGPGTRLLVL.

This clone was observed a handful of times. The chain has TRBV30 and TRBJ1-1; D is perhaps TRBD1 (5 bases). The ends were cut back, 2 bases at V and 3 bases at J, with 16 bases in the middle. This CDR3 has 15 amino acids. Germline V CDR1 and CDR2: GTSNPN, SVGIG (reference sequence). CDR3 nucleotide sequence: TGTGCCTGGAGTCCGTTCACGAGAGGGGACACTGAAGCTTTCTTT. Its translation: CAWSPFTRGDTEAFF.

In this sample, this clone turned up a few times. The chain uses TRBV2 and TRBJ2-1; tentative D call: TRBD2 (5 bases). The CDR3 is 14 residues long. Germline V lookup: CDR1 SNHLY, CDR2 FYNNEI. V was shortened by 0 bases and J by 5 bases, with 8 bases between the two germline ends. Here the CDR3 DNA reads TGTGCCAGCAGTGAAGCGAGGGATAACAATGAGCAGTTCTTC. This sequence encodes CASSEARDNNEQFF.

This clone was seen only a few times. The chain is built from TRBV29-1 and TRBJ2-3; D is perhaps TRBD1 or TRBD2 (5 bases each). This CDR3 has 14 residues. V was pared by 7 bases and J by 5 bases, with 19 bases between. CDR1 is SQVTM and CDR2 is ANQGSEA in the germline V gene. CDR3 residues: CSAGTKWTEDTQYF. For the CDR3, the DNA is TGCAGCGCCGGGACCAAGTGGACGGAAGATACGCAGTATTTT.

This chain's CDR3 is CATSRVGRYNEQFF. CDR3 sequence (DNA): TGTGCCACCAGCAGAGTCGGGAGGTACAATGAGCAGTTCTTC. The gene calls are TRBV15 and TRBJ2-1; 7 bases align to TRBD2. This CDR3 region has 14 residues. After removal of 1 base from V and 4 bases from J, the junction contained 1 base not matched to a gene. Per germline, CDR1 LNHNV and CDR2 YYDKDF (reference sequence).